The sequence of this T cell receptor beta chain was determined in a study of lung T cells in sarcoidosis with Löfgren's syndrome. TCRdb reanalysed the reads using MiXCR and keeps one entry per CDR3 protein. The table has 50,000 to 65,000 distinct CDR3 sequences, less than 25% seen once. This clonotype was counted once. Germline and junction disagree at one end, which may indicate a read error. The specimen was CD4+ T cells from PBMCs. The TCR was taken from a human donor with sarcoidosis (Löfgren's syndrome or another form), or a control subject (not recorded which).

CDR3 region: CSAREAGNTGGLFF. The CDR3 region has the DNA TGCAGTGCTAGAGAGGCAGGGAACACCGGGGGGCTGTTTTTT. The chain carries TRBV20-1 and TRBJ2-2, with D possibly being TRBD2 (6 bases). The CDR3 covers 14 residues. Germline values: CDR1 DFQATT, CDR2 SNEGSKA (reference sequence).